These 20 T cell receptor beta chains share one sample of origin, sequenced in a study of blood T cell repertoires in COVID-19. The method was immunoSEQ multiplex PCR; TCRdb's version includes in-frame clones alone and lacks a portion of them. The sample gives some 200,000 clones, about 87% of which show up once; around 1.6% is in the top ten. The sequenced sample was peripheral blood. These receptors were obtained from a man between 65 and 80 years old with acute or convalescent COVID-19.

The V and J genes are TRBV12-5 and TRBJ2-3, with TRBD2 as a possible D gene (6 bases). Trimming removed 6 bases from V and 2 bases from J, with 12 bases in between. CDR3 size: 14 residues. Looked up from germline, CDR1 is LGHNT and CDR2 is FRNRAP. The chain's CDR3 is CASGIGTPTDTQYF. CDR3 DNA sequence: TGTGCTAGTGGGATAGGGACTCCCACAGATACGCAGTATTTT.

The V and J genes are TRBV21-1 and TRBJ2-7; no check of the table's D call, TRBD1, against the DNA was made. TRBV21-1 is a documented pseudogene. There are 18 residues in the CDR3. The DNA of the CDR3 is TGTGCCAGCACTTCCGGGACAGGGGCCACGCGCGATACCTACGAGCAGTACTTC. Translation gives CASTSGTGATRDTYEQYF.

The chain uses TRBV5-4 and TRBJ2-7; tentatively, D is TRBD2 (5 bases). The CDR3 length is 12 residues. The V end was cut by 3 bases, the J end by 6 bases, with 10 bases between. CDR1 SGHNT and CDR2 YYREEE come from the germline V gene (reference sequence). The CDR3 nucleotides read TGTGCCAGCAGCTCGAGGGTTGGCGAGCAGTACTTC. It codes for CASSSRVGEQYF.

This chain joins TRBV14 and TRBJ2-7, with TRBD1 matching 7 bases. The germline CDR1 and CDR2 sequences are SGHDN and FVKESK. The CDR3 length is 14 residues. V shed 5 bases, J shed 7 bases, and the junction held 11 bases outside the gene matches. CDR3 sequence reads: CASSYVGTVSEQYF. The CDR3 DNA reads TGTGCCAGCAGCTATGTGGGGACAGTGAGTGAGCAGTACTTC.

V gene TRBV5-3 combines with J gene TRBJ2-2; the match to TRBD1 covers 7 bases. TRBV5-3 counts as an open reading frame of uncertain function. The CDR3 sequence is 17 residues long. Trimming removed 4 bases from V and 4 bases from J; junction bases left unmatched: 13. Here the CDR3 reads CARSPPYPGQTTGELFF. In DNA form, the CDR3 reads TGTGCCAGAAGCCCCCCTTATCCGGGACAGACCACCGGGGAGCTGTTTTTT.

The rearrangement links TRBV5-4 to TRBJ2-7; 11 bases agree with TRBD2. Trimming at V came to 3 bases and at J to 3 bases, leaving 5 bases not matched to a gene. The germline gives CDR1 SGHNT, CDR2 YYREEE (reference sequence). The CDR3 totals 15 residues. The CDR3 region is CASSSRLAGLYEQYF. CDR3 in DNA: TGTGCCAGCAGCTCTCGACTAGCGGGACTCTACGAGCAGTACTTC.

The chain employs TRBV11-2 and TRBJ1-1; D call uncertain. The CDR3 consists of 15 residues. CDR1 SGHAT and CDR2 FQNNGV come from the germline V gene. The V and J ends lost 5 bases and 2 bases respectively, with 15 bases between them. This chain's CDR3 is CASSLYEAANTEAFF. DNA of the CDR3: TGTGCCAGCAGCCTATATGAGGCGGCAAACACTGAAGCTTTCTTT.

V usage is TRBV19 and J usage is TRBJ2-6; tentative D call: TRBD2 (7 bases). CDR1 and CDR2 from the germline V gene are LNHDA and SQIVND (reference sequence). This CDR3 is 18 amino acids long. Trimming took off 1 base at V and 1 base at J, with 14 bases between the two ends. CDR3 protein: CASSIVRGAGSGANVLTF. Written as DNA, the CDR3 is TGTGCCAGTAGTATAGTTCGGGGGGCCGGGTCTGGGGCCAACGTCCTGACTTTC.

This clone showed up just a few times. The chain combines TRBV24-1 with TRBJ2-2; perhaps TRBD2 as D (6 bases). The V end lost 1 base, the J end lost 5 bases, and 13 bases lay between the germline ends. The CDR3 runs to 16 residues. Germline CDR1 reads KGHDR; CDR2 reads SFDVKD. The CDR3 DNA reads as TGTGCCACCAGTGATTTCGCGGGGCGCGGGACCGGGGAGCTGTTTTTT. Its translation: CATSDFAGRGTGELFF.

V gene TRBV18 combines with J gene TRBJ2-5; D perhaps matches TRBD2 (5 bases). The CDR3 is 13 residues long. The germline V gene has CDR1 KGHSH and CDR2 LQKENI. The V and J ends lost 5 bases and 2 bases respectively, with 9 bases between them. The CDR3 sequence is CASSRGIQETQYF. CDR3 nucleotide sequence: TGTGCCAGCTCAAGAGGGATTCAAGAGACCCAGTACTTC.

This clone has only one observation. This chain uses TRBV3-1 (or the pseudogene TRBV3-2) with TRBJ2-7, with D tentatively TRBD1 (5 bases). The CDR3 has 15 residues. Trimming pared 1 base from V and 3 bases from J, leaving 13 bases between. The germline CDR1 and CDR2 sequences are LGHDT and YNNKEL (reference sequence). This CDR3 is CASSQAPDSRYEQYF. CDR3 sequence (DNA): TGTGCCAGCAGCCAAGCGCCTGACAGCCGCTACGAGCAGTACTTC.

The CDR3 reads CASSVSGGQGNQPQHF. The CDR3 bases are TGTGCCAGCAGTGTCTCGGGGGGACAGGGTAATCAGCCCCAGCATTTT. The genes are TRBV6-1 and TRBJ1-5, with 9 bases lining up with TRBD1. Germline V gene data show CDR1 as MNHNS and CDR2 as SASEGT. V lost 4 bases to trimming and J lost 4 bases; unmatched junction nucleotides: 8. This CDR3 spans 16 amino acids.

This sequence joins TRBV21-1 and TRBJ1-2; the table's TRBD1 call for D was not verified on the DNA. TRBV21-1 is described as a pseudogene. The length of the CDR3 is 15 residues. CDR3 coding DNA: TGTGCCAGCAGCAACTCCACAGTATTTCGCTATGGCTACACCTTC. This gives the protein CASSNSTVFRYGYTF.

The genes are TRBV10-3 and TRBJ2-3; a possible D gene is TRBD2 (6 bases). The V gene lost 0 bases and the J gene lost 4 bases, with 17 bases spanning the gap. Germline-derived CDR1 and CDR2 are ENHRY and SYGVKD. CDR3 length: 17 amino acids. CDR3 residues: CAISESNLARYADTQYF. The CDR3 coding sequence is TGTGCCATCAGTGAGTCGAATCTAGCGAGGTACGCAGATACGCAGTATTTT.

The chain carries TRBV7-9 and TRBJ2-4; no firm D call. CDR3 length: 15 amino acids. In germline, CDR1 is SEHNR, CDR2 FQNEAQ (reference sequence). Between the trimmed V and J ends, which lost 0 bases and 6 bases, there was a span of 12 bases. This CDR3 reads CASSLALGFANIQYF. The CDR3 region has the DNA TGTGCCAGCAGCTTAGCGCTAGGTTTCGCAAACATTCAGTACTTC. The whole variable domain, remainder taken from reference TRBV7-9 and TRBJ2-4, is DTGVSQNPRHKITKRGQNVTFRCDPISEHNRLYWYRQTLGQGPEFLTYFQNEAQLEKSRLLSDRFSAERPKGSFSTLEIQRTEQGDSAMYLCASSLALGFANIQYFGAGTRLSVL.

The V gene is TRBV18, the J gene TRBJ2-2, with 9 nucleotides matching TRBD1. The CDR3 extends over 15 amino acids. With 2 bases clipped from V and 5 bases from J, the junction kept 3 bases outside the gene matches. Germline CDR1 reads KGHSH; CDR2 reads LQKENI. CDR3 sequence reads: CASSPGTGKTGELFF. CDR3 coding DNA: TGTGCCAGCTCACCAGGGACAGGGAAAACCGGGGAGCTGTTTTTT.

The chain uses TRBV7-2 and TRBJ2-7; TRBD1 aligns across 7 bases. In germline, CDR1 is SGHTA, CDR2 FQGNSA. V was pared by 5 bases and J by 4 bases, with 2 bases of the junction left unmatched. The CDR3 sequence is 12 residues long. CDR3 region: CASSEQGYEQYF. The CDR3 coding sequence is TGTGCCAGCAGCGAACAGGGGTACGAGCAGTACTTC.

The chain has TRBV3-1 (or the pseudogene TRBV3-2) and TRBJ2-2; D gene uncertain. The CDR3 spans 13 residues. CDR1 is LGHDT and CDR2 is YNNKEL in the germline V gene (reference sequence). The V end lost 4 bases, the J end lost 6 bases, and 9 bases lay between the germline ends. The CDR3 nucleotides are TGTGCCAGCAGCCGGAGTAGCCCCGGGGAGCTGTTTTTT. It specifies CASSRSSPGELFF.

The V call is TRBV19, the J call TRBJ1-4, with TRBD1 matching 7 bases. From germline, CDR1 is LNHDA and CDR2 SQIVND (reference sequence). J was trimmed by 3 bases and V by 7 bases; bases with no gene match: 11. The CDR3 consists of 16 residues. The CDR3 bases are TGTGCCAGTACGGAGGGGGCGCGGGGGGCTAATGAAAAACTGTTTTTT. Translated: CASTEGARGANEKLFF.

The chain joins TRBV18 to TRBJ2-7; 7 bases map to TRBD1. Germline-derived CDR1 and CDR2 are KGHSH and LQKENI. The CDR3 consists of 15 residues. V trimming: 3 bases; J trimming: 6 bases; junction bases outside the gene matches: 11. The CDR3 loop is CASSPIQGPKSEQYF. CDR3 nucleotide sequence: TGTGCCAGCTCACCTATACAGGGGCCTAAGAGCGAGCAGTACTTC.